This record concerns one T cell receptor (beta chain) sequence. Its antigen is undetermined. J was trimmed by 5 bases and V by 7 bases; bases with no gene match: 8. The CDR3 consists of 13 residues. Germline values: CDR1 SQVTM, CDR2 ANQGSEA. The data stem from a study of T cells in localized non-small cell lung cancer. General study points: There was higher T cell clonality in uninvolved adjacent lung than in tumor, and it was highest there. Because researchers sequenced only one region of the tumor, heterogeneity is still possible. In adjacent lung, a median roughly 57 of the top 100 tumor clones were found.

Here immunoSEQ multiplex PCR was the method, and the copy in TCRdb shows in-frame clones only, minus some. This table has tens of thousands of clones, 88% appearing once. The chain combines TRBV29-1 with TRBJ1-5, with TRBD1 matching over 7 bases. This TCR came from a woman between 40 and 69 years old with stage I lung adenocarcinoma. The sequencing here drew on peripheral blood, taken before any cancer treatment. CDR3 sequence (DNA): TGCAGCGGACAACAGGGGTTTGATCAGCCCCAGCATTTT. Its protein product is CSGQQGFDQPQHF. The complete variable domain, with remaining parts taken from reference TRBV29-1 and TRBJ1-5, reads SAVISQKPSRDICQRGTSLTIQCQVDSQVTMMFWYRQQPGQSLTLIATANQGSEATYESGFVIDKFPISRPNLTFSTLTVSNMSPEDSSIYLCSGQQGFDQPQHFGDGTRLSIL.